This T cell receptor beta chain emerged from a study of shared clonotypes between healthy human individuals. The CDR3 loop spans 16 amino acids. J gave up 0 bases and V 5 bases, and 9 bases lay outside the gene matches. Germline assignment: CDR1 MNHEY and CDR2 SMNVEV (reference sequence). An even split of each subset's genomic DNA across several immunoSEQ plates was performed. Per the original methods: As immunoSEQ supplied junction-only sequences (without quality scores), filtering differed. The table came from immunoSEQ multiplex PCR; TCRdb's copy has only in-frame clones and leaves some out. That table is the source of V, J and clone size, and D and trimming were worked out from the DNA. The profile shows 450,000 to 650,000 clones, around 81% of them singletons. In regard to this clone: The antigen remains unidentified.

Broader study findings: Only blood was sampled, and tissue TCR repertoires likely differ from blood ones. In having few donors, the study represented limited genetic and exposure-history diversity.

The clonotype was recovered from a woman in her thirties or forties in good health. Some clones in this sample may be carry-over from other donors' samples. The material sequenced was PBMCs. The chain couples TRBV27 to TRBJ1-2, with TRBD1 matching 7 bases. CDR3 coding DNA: TGTGCCAGCAGTACCCTTCAGGGGGTGGCTAACTATGGCTACACCTTC. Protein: CASSTLQGVANYGYTF.